This T cell receptor (beta chain) emerged from a study of human T cells and chemical hapten exposure. Overall study findings and caveats: With DPC sensitization, TCRs exceeding 1 in 1000 frequency showed no change.

TCRdb called the RACE reads again in MiXCR, with one record for every CDR3 protein. The sample lists about 110,000 distinct CDR3 sequences, roughly 12% occurring once. The time point is: pre-sensitization, week 0. Treatment described: therapeutic diphenylcyclopropenone sensitization with weekly scalp DPC. Total RNA was extracted from unfractionated whole blood. There are many counts of this clonotype. Its antigen remains unidentified. The CDR3 is made up of 14 amino acids. From germline, CDR1 is SGDLS and CDR2 YYNGEE. Trimming left V 5 bases short and J 5 bases short, with 14 bases between. This specimen was whole blood, taken in connection with sensitization to the hapten diphenylcyclopropenone (DPC). The chain couples TRBV9 to TRBJ1-5; D is perhaps TRBD1 (5 bases). The sequence was collected from a woman between 50 and 59 years old with alopecia areata. Some clones in this sample may be carry-over from other donors' samples. The CDR3 here is CASSPRGIDQPQHF. CDR3 coding DNA: TGTGCCAGCAGTCCTCGGGGGATCGATCAGCCCCAGCATTTT.